Included here is one T cell receptor beta chain sequence, with context. Antigen specificity is unknown. The germline V gene encodes CDR1 PRHDT and CDR2 FYEKMQ (reference sequence). Unmatched junction bases numbered 1, after V lost 4 bases and J lost 5 bases. The CDR3 has 14 amino acids. Repertoires were generated with immunoSEQ multiplex PCR, while TCRdb's copy carries only in-frame clones and drops some. This table holds fewer than 85,000 clones, approximately 93% found once. This sample was taken from a study of graft-versus-host responses after intestinal transplantation. Study background: Those transplanted obtained multivisceral, liver-intestinal, or isolated intestinal grafts.

Study-level findings and limits: Detected in recipient marrow were GvH clones, some of which were first observed in ileum or blood. The presence of high graft-versus-host to host-versus-graft clonal ratios in allografts characterized patients with graft-donor T cell macrochimerism.

V and J are TRBV13 and TRBJ2-1, with 11 bases fitting TRBD2. The TCR comes from a human donor who received an intestinal transplant. The sequencing used unstimulated CD8+ T cells sorted from spleen or lymph node cells, collected before intestinal transplant. CDR3 bases: TGTGCCAGCAGCTCGGGACTAGCGGACAATGAGCAGTTCTTC. It yields the protein CASSSGLADNEQFF. Filled out from reference TRBV13 and TRBJ2-1, the complete variable domain reads AAGVIQSPRHLIKEKRETATLKCYPIPRHDTVYWYQQGPGQDPQFLISFYEKMQSDKGSIPDRFSAQQFSDYHSELNMSSLELGDSALYFCASSSGLADNEQFFGPGTRLTVL.